This T cell receptor beta chain was retrieved from a study of T cells in Graves' hyperthyroidism and ophthalmopathy. Hyperthyroidism in the patients, aged 18 to 65, was newly diagnosed and under 2 months in duration. Germline-derived CDR1 and CDR2 are ENHRY and SYGVKD. This CDR3 comprises 12 residues. With 7 bases removed from V and 6 bases from J, the gap between germline ends came to 13 bases. RNA transcripts were the template for amplifying TCR beta CDR3 regions. During a first-round RT-PCR of the TCR CDR3, the HTBI primer set was used. TCRdb fed the multiplex PCR reads into MiXCR, producing one record per CDR3 protein. The data contain roughly 300,000 distinct CDR3 sequences, approximately 22% of them singletons.

The receptor's source is a woman between 45 and 65 years old with Graves' hyperthyroidism. V and J are TRBV10-3 and TRBJ2-7; D is unclear. The sample was blood. The CDR3 loop reads CAITSSGVEQYF. The CDR3 region has the DNA TGTGCCATCACCTCAAGTGGGGTCGAGCAGTACTTC.